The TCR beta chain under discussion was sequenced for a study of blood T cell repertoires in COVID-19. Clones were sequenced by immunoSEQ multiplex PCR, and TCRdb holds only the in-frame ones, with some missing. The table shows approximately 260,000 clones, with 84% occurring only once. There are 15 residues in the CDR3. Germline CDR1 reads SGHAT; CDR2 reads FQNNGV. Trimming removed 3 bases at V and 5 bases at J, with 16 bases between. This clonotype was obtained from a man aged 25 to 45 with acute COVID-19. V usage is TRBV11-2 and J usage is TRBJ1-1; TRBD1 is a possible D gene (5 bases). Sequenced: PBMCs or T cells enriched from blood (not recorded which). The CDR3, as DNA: TGTGCCAGCAGCTTGGCGCCAGGGTCGCATACTGAAGCTTTCTTT. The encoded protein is CASSLAPGSHTEAFF.